These 3 T cell receptor beta chains were all obtained from the same sample, sequenced in a study of cytomegalovirus exposure and HLA in healthy donors. 13 Jbeta primers and 60 Vbeta primers were used for the PCR. Produced via immunoSEQ multiplex PCR; TCRdb's table is partial and in-frame only. The table lists 95,000 to 130,000 clones, 70% to 80% of them singletons. What was sequenced was PBMCs. All receptors derive from a man aged 25 to 40 in good health and CMV-seropositive.

This clone was found a few times. CDR3 in amino acids: CASSRGETGSNEQFF. CDR3 DNA sequence: TGTGCCAGCAGCCGTGGAGAGACAGGGTCAAATGAGCAGTTCTTC. This sequence joins TRBV5-8 and TRBJ2-1; 7 bases line up with TRBD1. V lost 4 bases to trimming and J lost 7 bases; unmatched junction nucleotides: 11. Germline values: CDR1 SGHTS, CDR2 YDEGEE. The CDR3 loop spans 15 amino acids.

V gene TRBV5-4 combines with J gene TRBJ2-5; 8 positions match TRBD1. V shed 5 bases and J 5 bases; nucleotides not matched to a gene: 8. CDR3 length: 14 residues. CDR1 is SGHNT and CDR2 is YYREEE in the germline V gene (reference sequence). The CDR3 DNA reads TGTGCCAGCAGAACCGGACAGGGCTGGGAGACCCAGTACTTC. Amino acid sequence: CASRTGQGWETQYF.

This chain links TRBV14 with TRBJ1-3, with D uncertain. Looked up from germline, CDR1 is SGHDN and CDR2 is FVKESK. This CDR3 has 16 amino acids. V dropped 4 bases and J dropped 0 bases, with 13 bases sitting between them. The CDR3 region is CASSLKPGFSGNTIYF. The CDR3 DNA is TGTGCCAGCAGCCTAAAGCCCGGGTTCTCTGGAAACACCATATATTTT. The whole variable domain, remainder taken from reference TRBV14 and TRBJ1-3, is EAGVTQFPSHSVIEKGQTVTLRCDPISGHDNLYWYRRVMGKEIKFLLHFVKESKQDESGMPNNRFLAERTGGTYSTLKVQPAELEDSGVYFCASSLKPGFSGNTIYFGEGSWLTVV.